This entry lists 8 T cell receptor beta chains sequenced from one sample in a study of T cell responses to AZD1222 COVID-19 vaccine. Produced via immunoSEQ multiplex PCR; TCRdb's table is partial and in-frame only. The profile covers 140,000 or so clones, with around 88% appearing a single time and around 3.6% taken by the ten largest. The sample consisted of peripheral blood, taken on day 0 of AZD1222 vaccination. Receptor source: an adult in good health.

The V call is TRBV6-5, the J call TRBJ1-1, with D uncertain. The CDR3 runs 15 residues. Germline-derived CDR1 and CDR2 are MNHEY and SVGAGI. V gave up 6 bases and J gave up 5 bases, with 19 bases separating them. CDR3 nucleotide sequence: TGTGCCAGCAGAACGAAACCTGATACGGGAACTGAAGCTTTCTTT. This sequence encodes CASRTKPDTGTEAFF.

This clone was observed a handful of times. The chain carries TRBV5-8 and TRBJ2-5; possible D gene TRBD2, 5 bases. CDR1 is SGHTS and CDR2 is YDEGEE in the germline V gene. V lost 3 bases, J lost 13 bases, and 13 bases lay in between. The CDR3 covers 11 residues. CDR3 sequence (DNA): TGTGCCAGCAGCTCGATACTAGTTATGTACTTC. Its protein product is CASSSILVMYF. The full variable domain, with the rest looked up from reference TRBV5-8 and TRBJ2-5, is EAGVTQSPTHLIKTRGQQATLRCSPISGHTSVYWYQQALGLGLQFLLWYDEGEERNRGNFPPRFSGRQFPNYSSELNVNALELEDSALYLCASSSILVMYFGPGTRLLVL.

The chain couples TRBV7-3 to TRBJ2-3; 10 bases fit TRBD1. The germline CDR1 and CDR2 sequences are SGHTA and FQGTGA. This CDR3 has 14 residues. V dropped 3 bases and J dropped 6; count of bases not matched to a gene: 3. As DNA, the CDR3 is TGTGCCAGCAGCTTCTCGGGACAGGGGGATACGCAGTATTTT. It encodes CASSFSGQGDTQYF.

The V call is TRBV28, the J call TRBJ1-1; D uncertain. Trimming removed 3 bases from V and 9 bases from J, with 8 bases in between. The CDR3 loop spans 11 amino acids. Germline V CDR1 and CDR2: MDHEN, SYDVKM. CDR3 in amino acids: CASSFRAKAFF. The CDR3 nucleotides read TGTGCCAGCAGTTTCCGAGCCAAAGCTTTCTTT.

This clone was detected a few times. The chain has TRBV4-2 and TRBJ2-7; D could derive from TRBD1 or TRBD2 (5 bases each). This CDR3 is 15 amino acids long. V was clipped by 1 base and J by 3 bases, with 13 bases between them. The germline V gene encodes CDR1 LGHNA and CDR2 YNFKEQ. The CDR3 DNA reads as TGTGCCAGCAGCCAAGGCCAGGGACCCGGCTACGAGCAGTACTTC. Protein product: CASSQGQGPGYEQYF.

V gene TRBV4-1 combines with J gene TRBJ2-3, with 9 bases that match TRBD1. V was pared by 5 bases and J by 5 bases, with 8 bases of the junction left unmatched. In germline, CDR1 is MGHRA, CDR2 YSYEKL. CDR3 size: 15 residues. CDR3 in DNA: TGCGCCAGCAGCTTCCGGGACAGGGAGGAAGATACGCAGTATTTT. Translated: CASSFRDREEDTQYF.

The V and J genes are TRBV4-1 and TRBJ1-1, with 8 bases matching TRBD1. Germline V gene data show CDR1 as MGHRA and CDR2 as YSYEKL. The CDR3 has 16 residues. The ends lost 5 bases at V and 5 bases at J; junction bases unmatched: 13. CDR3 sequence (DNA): TGCGCCAGCAGCGTAGTTCCCGGACAGGGAGGGACTGAAGCTTTCTTT. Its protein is CASSVVPGQGGTEAFF.

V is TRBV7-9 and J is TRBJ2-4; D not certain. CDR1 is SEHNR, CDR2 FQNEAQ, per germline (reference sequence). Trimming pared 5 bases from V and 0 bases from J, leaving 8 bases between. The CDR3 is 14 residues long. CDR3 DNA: TGTGCCAGCAGCCCGGCCCTAGCCAAAAACATTCAGTACTTC. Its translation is CASSPALAKNIQYF. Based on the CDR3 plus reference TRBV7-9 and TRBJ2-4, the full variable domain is DTGVSQNPRHKITKRGQNVTFRCDPISEHNRLYWYRQTLGQGPEFLTYFQNEAQLEKSRLLSDRFSAERPKGSFSTLEIQRTEQGDSAMYLCASSPALAKNIQYFGAGTRLSVL.